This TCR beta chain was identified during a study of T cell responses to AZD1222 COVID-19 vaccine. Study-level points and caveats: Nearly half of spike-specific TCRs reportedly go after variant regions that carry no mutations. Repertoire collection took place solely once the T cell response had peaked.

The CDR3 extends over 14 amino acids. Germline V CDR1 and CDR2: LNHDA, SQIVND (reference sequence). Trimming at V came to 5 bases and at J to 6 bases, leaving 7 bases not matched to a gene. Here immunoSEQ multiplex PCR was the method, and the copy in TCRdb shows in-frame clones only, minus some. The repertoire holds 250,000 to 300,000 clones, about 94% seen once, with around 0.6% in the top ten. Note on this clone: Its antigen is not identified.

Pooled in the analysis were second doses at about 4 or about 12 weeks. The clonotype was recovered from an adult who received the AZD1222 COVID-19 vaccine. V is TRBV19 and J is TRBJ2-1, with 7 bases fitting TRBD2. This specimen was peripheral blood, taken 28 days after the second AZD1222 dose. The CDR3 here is CASSWGGVLNEQFF. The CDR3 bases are TGTGCCAGTAGTTGGGGGGGGGTACTCAATGAGCAGTTCTTC.